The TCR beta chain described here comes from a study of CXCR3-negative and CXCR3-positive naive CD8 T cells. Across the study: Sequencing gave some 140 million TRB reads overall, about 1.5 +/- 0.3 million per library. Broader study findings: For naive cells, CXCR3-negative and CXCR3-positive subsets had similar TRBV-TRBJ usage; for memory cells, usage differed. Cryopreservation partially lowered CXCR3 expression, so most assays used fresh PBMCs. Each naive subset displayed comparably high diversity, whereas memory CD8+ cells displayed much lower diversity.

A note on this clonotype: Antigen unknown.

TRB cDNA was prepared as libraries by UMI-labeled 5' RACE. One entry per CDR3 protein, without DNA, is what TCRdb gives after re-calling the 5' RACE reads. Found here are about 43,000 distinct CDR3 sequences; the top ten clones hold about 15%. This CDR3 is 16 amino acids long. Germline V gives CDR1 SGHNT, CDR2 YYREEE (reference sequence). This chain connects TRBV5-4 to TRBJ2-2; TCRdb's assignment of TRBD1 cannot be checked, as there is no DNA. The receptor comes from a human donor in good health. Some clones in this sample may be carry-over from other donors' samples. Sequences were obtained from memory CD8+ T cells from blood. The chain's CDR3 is CASSPLTGLDTGELFF.